The T cell receptor (beta chain) under discussion was sequenced for a study of blood T cell repertoires in COVID-19. The protocol was immunoSEQ multiplex PCR, while the TCRdb copy is restricted to in-frame clones and leaves out a portion. The sample has some 45,000 clones, approximately 80% seen once. This receptor was obtained from a man in his 70s with acute or convalescent COVID-19. The sample comprised peripheral blood.

The DNA for the CDR3 is TGTGCCAGCAGCCACCCCCAGGGGAAGCTGTTTTTT. The encoded protein is CASSHPQGKLFF. V gene TRBV16 combines with J gene TRBJ2-2; tentatively, D is TRBD1 (6 bases). Germline CDR1 and CDR2: KGHSY and FQNENV. The ends were cut back, 3 bases at V and 12 bases at J, with 11 bases in the middle. The CDR3 runs 12 residues.